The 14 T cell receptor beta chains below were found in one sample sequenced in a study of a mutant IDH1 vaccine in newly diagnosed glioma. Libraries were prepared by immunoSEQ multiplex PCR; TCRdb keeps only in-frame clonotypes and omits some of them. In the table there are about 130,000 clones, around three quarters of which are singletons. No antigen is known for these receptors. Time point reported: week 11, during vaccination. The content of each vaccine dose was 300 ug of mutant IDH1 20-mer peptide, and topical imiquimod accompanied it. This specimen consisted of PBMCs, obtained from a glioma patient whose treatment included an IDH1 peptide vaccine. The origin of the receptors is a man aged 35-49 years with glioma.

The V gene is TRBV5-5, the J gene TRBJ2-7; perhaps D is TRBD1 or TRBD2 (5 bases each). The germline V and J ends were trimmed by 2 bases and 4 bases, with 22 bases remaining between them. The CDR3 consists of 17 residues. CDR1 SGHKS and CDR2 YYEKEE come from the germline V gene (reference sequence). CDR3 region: CASSFVSLQGRSYEQYF. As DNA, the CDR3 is TGTGCCAGCAGCTTTGTCTCCCTCCAGGGACGGTCGTACGAGCAGTACTTC. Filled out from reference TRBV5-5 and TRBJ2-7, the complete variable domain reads DAGVTQSPTHLIKTRGQQVTLRCSPISGHKSVSWYQQVLGQGPQFIFQYYEKEERGRGNFPDRFSARQFPNYSSELNVNALLLGDSALYLCASSFVSLQGRSYEQYFGPGTRLTVT.

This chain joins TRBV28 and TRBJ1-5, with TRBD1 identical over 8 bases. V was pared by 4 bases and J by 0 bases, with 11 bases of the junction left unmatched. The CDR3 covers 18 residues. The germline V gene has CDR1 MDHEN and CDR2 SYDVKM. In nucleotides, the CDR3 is TGTGCCAGCAGTTCCCCGGACAGGGACCGATATAGCAATCAGCCCCAGCATTTT. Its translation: CASSSPDRDRYSNQPQHF.

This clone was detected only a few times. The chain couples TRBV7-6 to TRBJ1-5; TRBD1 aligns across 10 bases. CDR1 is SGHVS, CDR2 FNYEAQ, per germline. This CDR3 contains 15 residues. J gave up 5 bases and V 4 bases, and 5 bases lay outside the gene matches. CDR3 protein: CASSWGQGSDQPQHF. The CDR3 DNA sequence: TGTGCCAGCAGCTGGGGACAGGGGTCGGATCAGCCCCAGCATTTT. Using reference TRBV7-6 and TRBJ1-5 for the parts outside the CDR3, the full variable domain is GAGVSQSPRYKVTKRGQDVALRCDPISGHVSLYWYRQALGQGPEFLTYFNYEAQQDKSGLPNDRFSAERPEGSISTLTIQRTEQRDSAMYRCASSWGQGSDQPQHFGDGTRLSIL.

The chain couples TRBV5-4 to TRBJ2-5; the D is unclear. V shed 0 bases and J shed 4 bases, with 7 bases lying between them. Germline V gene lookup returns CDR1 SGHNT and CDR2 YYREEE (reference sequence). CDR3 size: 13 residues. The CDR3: CASSLEAAETQYF. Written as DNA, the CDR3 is TGTGCCAGCAGCTTGGAAGCAGCAGAGACCCAGTACTTC.

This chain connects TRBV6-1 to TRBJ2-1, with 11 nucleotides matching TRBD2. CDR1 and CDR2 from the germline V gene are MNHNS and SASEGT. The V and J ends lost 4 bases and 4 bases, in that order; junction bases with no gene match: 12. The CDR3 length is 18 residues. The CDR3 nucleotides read TGTGCCAGCAGTGCACTAGCGGGAGTTCTTAGGGGTTACAATGAGCAGTTCTTC. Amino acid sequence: CASSALAGVLRGYNEQFF.

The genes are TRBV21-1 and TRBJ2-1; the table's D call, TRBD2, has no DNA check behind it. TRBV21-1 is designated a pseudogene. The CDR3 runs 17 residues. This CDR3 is CASSPRSSGGLYNEQFF. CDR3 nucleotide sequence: TGTGCCAGCAGCCCCCGATCTAGCGGGGGCCTCTACAATGAGCAGTTCTTC.

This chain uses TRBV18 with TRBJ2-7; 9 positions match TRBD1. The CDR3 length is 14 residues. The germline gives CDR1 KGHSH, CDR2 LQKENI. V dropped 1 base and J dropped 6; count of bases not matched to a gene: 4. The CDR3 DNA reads TGTGCCAGCTCACCACTGGGACAGGGTAGCGAGCAGTACTTC. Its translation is CASSPLGQGSEQYF.

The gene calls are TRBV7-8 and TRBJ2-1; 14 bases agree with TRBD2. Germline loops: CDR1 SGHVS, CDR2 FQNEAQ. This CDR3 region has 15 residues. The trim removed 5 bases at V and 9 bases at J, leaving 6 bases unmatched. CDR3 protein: CASSPTSGRASEQFF. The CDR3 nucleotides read TGTGCCAGCAGCCCGACTAGCGGGAGGGCCAGTGAGCAGTTCTTC.

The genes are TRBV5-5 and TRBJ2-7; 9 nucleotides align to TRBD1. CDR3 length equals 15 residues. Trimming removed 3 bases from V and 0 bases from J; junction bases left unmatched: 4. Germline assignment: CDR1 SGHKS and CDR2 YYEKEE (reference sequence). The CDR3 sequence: CASSWDRASSYEQYF. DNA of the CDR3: TGTGCCAGCAGCTGGGACAGGGCGAGCTCCTACGAGCAGTACTTC.

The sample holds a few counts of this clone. CDR3: CASSLRGGQYDNQPQHF. CDR3 sequence (DNA): TGTGCCAGCAGCTTAAGGGGGGGACAGTATGACAATCAGCCCCAGCATTTT. The V and J genes are TRBV7-2 and TRBJ1-5; 7 bases line up with TRBD1. CDR1 is SGHTA and CDR2 is FQGNSA in the germline V gene. J was trimmed by 3 bases and V by 2 bases; bases with no gene match: 10. The CDR3 contains 17 residues.

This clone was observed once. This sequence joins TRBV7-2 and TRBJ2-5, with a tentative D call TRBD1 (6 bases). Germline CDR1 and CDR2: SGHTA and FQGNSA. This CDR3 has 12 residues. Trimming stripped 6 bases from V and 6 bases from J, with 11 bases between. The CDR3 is CASSLGTQTQYF. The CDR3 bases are TGTGCCAGCAGTCTAGGGACACAGACCCAGTACTTC.

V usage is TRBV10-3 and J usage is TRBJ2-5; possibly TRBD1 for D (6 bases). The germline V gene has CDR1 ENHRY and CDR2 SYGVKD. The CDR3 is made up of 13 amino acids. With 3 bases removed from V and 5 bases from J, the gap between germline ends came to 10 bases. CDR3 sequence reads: CAISDRTVETQYF. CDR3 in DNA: TGTGCCATCAGTGACCGGACAGTCGAGACCCAGTACTTC.

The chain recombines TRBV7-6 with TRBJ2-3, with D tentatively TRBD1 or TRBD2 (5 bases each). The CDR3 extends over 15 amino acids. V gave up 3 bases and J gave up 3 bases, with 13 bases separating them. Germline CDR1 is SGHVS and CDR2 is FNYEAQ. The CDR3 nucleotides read TGTGCCAGCAGCTTGGGGGTCATGCCGACAGATACGCAGTATTTT. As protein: CASSLGVMPTDTQYF.

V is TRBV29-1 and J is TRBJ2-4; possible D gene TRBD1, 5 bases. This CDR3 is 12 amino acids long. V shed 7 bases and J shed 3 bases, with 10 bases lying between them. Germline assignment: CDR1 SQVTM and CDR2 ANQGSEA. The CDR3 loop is CSGGHDKNIQYF. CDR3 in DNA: TGCAGCGGTGGACATGACAAAAACATTCAGTACTTC.